Ten or more counts support the clone carrying this T cell receptor (beta chain). The antigen remains unidentified. This sample was included in a study of T cells in Graves' hyperthyroidism and ophthalmopathy. Regarding the study as a whole: Also found in blood were most expanded thyroid clonotypes above 0.001.

Hyperthyroidism was newly diagnosed in patients aged 18 to 65 (duration under 2 months). The authors took PBMCs from roughly 9.7 ml fresh peripheral blood. Looked up from germline, CDR1 is MNHNS and CDR2 is SASEGT. V lost 5 bases and J lost 2, with 19 bases in between. CDR3 length equals 17 residues. Regions amplified from RNA transcripts were the TCR beta CDR3 regions. A set of HTBI primers served as the primers for a first-round RT-PCR of the TCR CDR3. TCRdb reanalysed the multiplex PCR reads using MiXCR and keeps one entry per CDR3 protein. The data contain under 700,000 distinct CDR3 sequences, 16% of them seen just once; the ten biggest clones take up around 18%.

The chain recombines TRBV6-1 with TRBJ2-1; TRBD1 might be the D (6 bases). The source of this sequence is a woman under 30 with Graves' hyperthyroidism. The sequenced material came from blood. This CDR3 is CASSPGLQGLTYNEQFF. DNA for the CDR3: TGTGCCAGCAGTCCCGGCCTACAGGGTCTCACCTACAATGAGCAGTTCTTC.